This T cell receptor (beta chain) was identified in a study of blood T cell repertoires in COVID-19. Looking at the study overall: Whether acute or convalescent, the COVID-19 samples came from the United States, Italy and Spain. The analysed material was cDNA or gDNA that came from T cells, B-cell-depleted T cells, or PBMCs.

The CDR3 consists of 15 residues. The J segment lost 5 bases and the V segment lost 4 bases, leaving 8 bases of the junction unmatched. Germline V gene data show CDR1 as LNHDA and CDR2 as SQIVND (reference sequence). Original processing methods: The assay estimated nucleated cells by amplifying reference gene primers. Profiling relied on immunoSEQ multiplex PCR, and the TCRdb table lists in-frame clones only, not all of them. The D gene and trimming were derived from the DNA, and the V and J assignments and clone size from that table. The sample records around 620,000 clones, 75% to 90% being singletons.

V and J are TRBV19 and TRBJ1-5, with 7 positions matching TRBD1. This TCR came from a woman under 30 with acute or convalescent COVID-19. Input material: peripheral blood. CDR3 sequence: CASSKGGGTHQPQHF. The CDR3, as DNA: TGTGCCAGTAGTAAAGGAGGGGGCACACATCAGCCCCAGCATTTT. The full variable domain, rest sourced from reference TRBV19 and TRBJ1-5, is DGGITQSPKYLFRKEGQNVTLSCEQNLNHDAMYWYRQDPGQGLRLIYYSQIVNDFQKGDIAEGYSVSREKKESFPLTVTSAQKNPTAFYLCASSKGGGTHQPQHFGDGTRLSIL.